This is a list of T cell receptor beta chains from one sample in a study of CD8+CD57+ T cells in acquired aplastic anemia. MiXCR was run by TCRdb on the reads, yielding one entry per CDR3 protein. The sample lists about 180,000 distinct CDR3 sequences, around 45% occurring once. Specimen: sorted CD4+, CD8+, or CD8+CD57+ T cells (not recorded which) from PBMCs. These receptors originate from a human donor in good health. CDR3s include the opening cysteine and the closing phenylalanine or tryptophan.

J gene,V gene,CDR3 protein
TRBJ2-7,TRBV9,CASSRTGGHEQYF
TRBJ2-7,TRBV12-3/TRBV12-4,CASSSPTGGVYEQYF
TRBJ2-7,TRBV5-5,CASRRAGQYYEQYF
TRBJ2-7,TRBV20-1,CSANPGQGAKEQYF
TRBJ2-5,TRBV13,CASSYTGTSGETQYF
TRBJ2-7,TRBV20-1,CSARRTSGGYEQYF
TRBJ2-5,TRBV5-4,CASSRGQTETQYF
TRBJ2-5,TRBV5-5,CASSSVTGEETQYF
TRBJ1-2,TRBV29-1,CSVQGYDYGYTF
TRBJ1-2,TRBV28,CASSYHDGYTF
TRBJ1-5,TRBV10-3,CAISEVGESQPQHF
TRBJ2-3,TRBV5-1,CASSLPSGQGGADTQYF
TRBJ2-6,TRBV12-3/TRBV12-4,CASSLALRRGRGANVLTF
TRBJ1-1,TRBV7-9,CASSSRTGTNTEAFF